A selection of T cell receptor beta chains follows, all from one sample in a study of T-cell memory formation after mild COVID-19. MiXCR, applied by TCRdb to the 5' RACE reads, yields one record per CDR3 protein. This sample has about 350,000 distinct CDR3 sequences; roughly an eighth occur once, and the top ten carry 20% to 25%. The sequencing sample was made of PBMCs or a T cell subset sorted from them (not recorded which). The origin of the receptors is a man aged 18 to 29 who had mild COVID-19 (a few samples of this study predate the infection). Cell type and time point are not known. The CDR3 runs from the conserved cysteine through the conserved F or W. Each record gives: D gene, clone size, J gene, V gene, CDR3 protein, CDR3 DNA. D genes are given only for firm matches. Not all rows give a size; the values are once, few, many and, for expanded clones, a class.

D: TRBD2
size: many
J: TRBJ2-1
V: TRBV4-3
CDR3: CASSQVQTGGPHEQFF
DNA: TGCGCCAGCAGCCAAGTCCAGACGGGGGGGCCTCATGAGCAGTTCTTC

D: TRBD1
size: many
J: TRBJ1-2
V: TRBV6-5
CDR3: CASSYSRGQGAKYGYTF
DNA: TGTGCCAGCAGTTACTCGAGGGGACAGGGGGCTAAGTATGGCTACACCTTC

D: NA
size: NA
J: TRBJ1-2
V: TRBV7-2
CDR3: CASSSSRRNYGYTF
DNA: TGTGCCAGCAGCTCGAGCCGGAGAAACTATGGCTACACCTTC

D: NA
size: few
J: TRBJ2-7
V: TRBV2
CDR3: CASSSRRPRRNEQYF
DNA: TGTGCCAGCAGTTCCCGTCGCCCCCGACGTAACGAGCAGTACTTC

D: NA
size: few
J: TRBJ1-2
V: TRBV7-9
CDR3: CASSLEDSYGYTF
DNA: TGTGCCAGCAGCTTAGAAGACAGCTATGGCTACACCTTC

D: NA
size: few
J: TRBJ1-2
V: TRBV18
CDR3: CASSFQSRELNYGYTF
DNA: TGTGCCAGCTCATTTCAAAGCCGGGAGCTTAACTATGGCTACACCTTC

D: NA
size: many
J: TRBJ2-3
V: TRBV12-3/TRBV12-4
CDR3: CASSFFADTQYF
DNA: TGTGCCAGCAGTTTCTTCGCAGATACGCAGTATTTT

D: TRBD2
size: few
J: TRBJ2-3
V: TRBV7-3
CDR3: CASSPGWRGAPDTQYF
DNA: TGTGCCAGCAGCCCCGGGTGGCGGGGGGCCCCAGATACGCAGTATTTT

D: TRBD1
size: NA
J: TRBJ1-2
V: TRBV5-4
CDR3: CASRSTDRGPGGYTF
DNA: TGTGCCAGCAGATCGACCGACAGGGGGCCTGGTGGCTACACCTTC

D: NA
size: NA
J: TRBJ2-6
V: TRBV5-1
CDR3: CASSLNFRRNSGANVLTF
DNA: TGCGCCAGCAGCTTGAATTTCCGACGGAACTCTGGGGCCAACGTCCTGACTTTC

D: NA
size: NA
J: TRBJ1-2
V: TRBV7-9
CDR3: CASTPQQGIYGYTF
DNA: TGTGCCAGCACCCCTCAACAGGGAATTTATGGCTACACCTTC

D: TRBD1
size: NA
J: TRBJ2-7
V: TRBV9
CDR3: CASSPRDRGSHEQYF
DNA: TGTGCCAGCAGCCCCCGGGACAGGGGGTCGCACGAGCAGTACTTC

D: NA
size: few
J: TRBJ2-7
V: TRBV6-2/TRBV6-3
CDR3: CASSRQAGEQYF
DNA: TGTGCCAGCAGTAGACAGGCGGGCGAGCAGTACTTC

D: NA
size: NA
J: TRBJ2-1
V: TRBV6-5
CDR3: CASSYAKLVPSSYNEQFF
DNA: TGTGCCAGCAGTTACGCTAAACTAGTCCCCAGCTCCTACAATGAGCAGTTCTTC

D: TRBD2
size: NA
J: TRBJ2-5
V: TRBV7-2
CDR3: CASSFQGLAGEETQYF
DNA: TGTGCCAGCAGCTTTCAGGGGCTAGCGGGGGAAGAGACCCAGTACTTC

D: NA
size: NA
J: TRBJ1-2
V: TRBV29-1
CDR3: CSVRPGGYGYTF
DNA: TGCAGCGTCAGACCGGGGGGCTATGGCTACACCTTC

D: NA
size: few
J: TRBJ1-2
V: TRBV6-6
CDR3: CASSDFRGNYGYTF
DNA: NA

D: TRBD2
size: many
J: TRBJ2-3
V: TRBV5-1
CDR3: CASSSHSGGGLTDTQYF
DNA: TGCGCCAGCAGCTCGCATAGCGGGGGGGGACTCACAGATACGCAGTATTTT

D: TRBD1
size: many
J: TRBJ1-6
V: TRBV20-1
CDR3: CSARDAGTGFSPLHF
DNA: TGCAGTGCTAGAGACGCCGGGACAGGGTTTTCACCCCTCCACTTT

D: NA
size: few
J: TRBJ2-3
V: TRBV5-6
CDR3: CASSARRDKGVQTDTQYF
DNA: TGTGCCAGCAGCGCCCGAAGGGACAAGGGGGTACAGACAGATACGCAGTATTTT

D: NA
size: few
J: TRBJ2-1
V: TRBV5-6
CDR3: CASNIFALSSYNEQFF
DNA: TGTGCCAGCAATATATTCGCCCTAAGCTCCTACAATGAGCAGTTCTTC

D: TRBD2
size: few
J: TRBJ2-7
V: TRBV6-2/TRBV6-3
CDR3: CASSYELLRGEISYEQYF
DNA: TGTGCCAGCAGTTACGAACTCCTACGGGGGGAGATCTCCTACGAGCAGTACTTC

D: NA
size: NA
J: TRBJ1-2
V: TRBV12-3/TRBV12-4
CDR3: CARTTGRGAGGYGYTF
DNA: TGTGCCAGAACCACGGGGCGAGGGGCCGGGGGCTATGGCTACACCTTC

D: NA
size: few
J: TRBJ2-5
V: TRBV7-2
CDR3: CASSPPFRKTQYF
DNA: TGTGCCAGCAGCCCCCCCTTCAGGAAGACCCAGTACTTC

D: NA
size: NA
J: TRBJ1-3
V: TRBV20-1
CDR3: CSARSPADRGNTIYF
DNA: TGCAGTGCCCGAAGCCCAGCAGACCGTGGAAACACCATATATTTT

D: TRBD1
size: NA
J: TRBJ1-5
V: TRBV4-1
CDR3: CASSQEQGVGQPQHF
DNA: TGCGCCAGCAGCCAAGAACAGGGGGTCGGGCAGCCCCAGCATTTT

D: NA
size: NA
J: TRBJ2-5
V: TRBV19
CDR3: CASSIRGSQETQYF
DNA: TGTGCCAGTAGTATACGGGGAAGCCAAGAGACCCAGTACTTC

D: NA
size: NA
J: TRBJ1-4
V: TRBV7-9
CDR3: CASEGRQQTNEKLFF
DNA: TGTGCCAGCGAGGGGCGTCAACAAACTAATGAAAAACTGTTTTTT

D: NA
size: few
J: TRBJ2-3
V: TRBV4-2
CDR3: CASSQEGRPSTDTQYF
DNA: TGTGCCAGCAGCCAAGAGGGCAGACCTAGCACAGATACGCAGTATTTT

D: NA
size: many
J: TRBJ2-1
V: TRBV7-9
CDR3: CASSGLGENEQFF
DNA: TGTGCCAGCAGCGGGCTTGGCGAGAATGAGCAGTTCTTC

D: NA
size: few
J: TRBJ2-3
V: TRBV24-1
CDR3: CATSDWRLGSTQYF
DNA: TGTGCCACCAGTGATTGGCGGCTAGGTAGTACGCAGTATTTT

D: NA
size: NA
J: TRBJ2-5
V: TRBV14
CDR3: CASSQTSTGQETQYF
DNA: TGTGCCAGCAGCCAAACCTCGACAGGTCAAGAGACCCAGTACTTC

D: TRBD2
size: few
J: TRBJ2-5
V: TRBV5-1
CDR3: CASSLMSGGSETQYF
DNA: TGCGCCAGCAGCTTGATGAGCGGGGGGTCAGAGACCCAGTACTTC

D: TRBD1
size: NA
J: TRBJ1-4
V: TRBV7-9
CDR3: CASSSRQGGTEKLFF
DNA: TGTGCCAGCAGCTCGAGACAGGGCGGGACTGAAAAACTGTTTTTT

D: TRBD1
size: many
J: TRBJ2-1
V: TRBV4-1
CDR3: CASSQEVRGTGPYNEQFF
DNA: TGCGCCAGCAGCCAAGAAGTTCGTGGGACAGGCCCCTACAATGAGCAGTTCTTC

D: NA
size: once
J: TRBJ1-1
V: TRBV21-1
CDR3: CASSRTSRGGTEAFF
DNA: TGTGCCAGCAGCCGTACCAGCCGGGGTGGCACTGAAGCTTTCTTT

D: TRBD1
size: NA
J: TRBJ2-3
V: TRBV10-3
CDR3: CAISESQGRTQYF
DNA: TGTGCCATCAGTGAGTCACAGGGGCGGACGCAGTATTTT

D: NA
size: NA
J: TRBJ2-7
V: TRBV15
CDR3: CATSRGGLASYEQYF
DNA: TGTGCCACCAGCAGAGGTGGACTGGCTTCCTACGAGCAGTACTTC

D: NA
size: many
J: TRBJ1-2
V: TRBV6-6
CDR3: CASRRLFEENYGYTF
DNA: TGTGCCAGCAGGCGGCTTTTCGAGGAAAACTATGGCTACACCTTC

D: NA
size: NA
J: TRBJ2-5
V: TRBV4-1
CDR3: CASSQGIAGGETQYF
DNA: TGCGCCAGCAGCCAAGGGATAGCTGGAGGGGAGACCCAGTACTTC

D: TRBD1
size: NA
J: TRBJ1-6
V: TRBV9
CDR3: CASSVAPGQGGHSPLHF
DNA: TGTGCCAGCAGCGTAGCCCCGGGACAGGGAGGGCATTCACCCCTCCACTTT

D: TRBD1
size: many
J: TRBJ2-7
V: TRBV4-3
CDR3: CASSQGTGPTYEQYF
DNA: TGCGCCAGCAGCCAAGGGACAGGACCTACCTACGAGCAGTACTTC

D: NA
size: few
J: TRBJ1-1
V: TRBV6-5
CDR3: CASTGGLDTEAFF
DNA: TGTGCCAGCACGGGGGGGTTGGACACTGAAGCTTTCTTT

D: TRBD2
size: once
J: TRBJ2-3
V: TRBV18
CDR3: CATEGLAGGGDTQYF
DNA: TGTGCCACCGAAGGACTAGCGGGGGGTGGCGATACGCAGTATTTT

D: TRBD1
size: many
J: TRBJ2-7
V: TRBV20-1
CDR3: CSASNLRETGMSYEQYF
DNA: TGCAGTGCTAGCAACTTACGCGAGACAGGGATGTCCTACGAGCAGTACTTC

D: NA
size: few
J: TRBJ2-2
V: TRBV4-3
CDR3: CASSQDVRSYTGELFF
DNA: TGCGCCAGCAGCCAAGATGTGAGGTCGTACACCGGGGAGCTGTTTTTT

D: TRBD1
size: NA
J: TRBJ1-5
V: TRBV7-2
CDR3: CASSLWTGLNQPQHF
DNA: TGTGCCAGCAGCCTATGGACAGGACTCAATCAGCCCCAGCATTTT

D: TRBD1
size: few
J: TRBJ1-2
V: TRBV5-1
CDR3: CASSLQGAHYGYTF
DNA: TGCGCCAGCAGCTTACAGGGGGCTCACTATGGCTACACCTTC

D: TRBD1
size: once
J: TRBJ1-1
V: TRBV5-1
CDR3: CASSSNGRGVTEAFF
DNA: TGCGCCAGCAGCTCAAACGGCAGGGGGGTCACTGAAGCTTTCTTT